This is a list of T cell receptor beta chains from one sample in a study of T-cell memory formation after mild COVID-19. MiXCR was run by TCRdb on the 5' RACE reads, yielding one entry per CDR3 protein. The sample shows about half a million distinct CDR3 sequences, 18% of them seen only once. Input material: PBMCs or a T cell subset sorted from them (not recorded which). All receptors come from an adult woman who had mild COVID-19 (a few samples of this study predate the infection). Cell type and time point are not known. Each CDR3 is given with its conserved first and last residue. The D gene is left open where the match is weak. The size field is filled for only some rows; it gives once, few, many or a size class.

J: TRBJ2-1
D: TRBD2
V: TRBV5-8
size: NA
DNA: TGTGCCAGCAGCTTTGGTGGGGCGGGAGGCGGGCGCGAGCAGTTCTTC
CDR3: CASSFGGAGGGREQFF

J: TRBJ1-3
D: NA
V: TRBV6-6
size: few
DNA: TGTGCCAGCAGTCTACCGGCGGTAGACTCTGGAAACACCATATATTTT
CDR3: CASSLPAVDSGNTIYF

J: TRBJ2-1
D: NA
V: TRBV5-4
size: NA
DNA: TGTGCCAGCAGCCCGCTACAGGAATACAATGAGCAGTTCTTC
CDR3: CASSPLQEYNEQFF

J: TRBJ1-1
D: NA
V: TRBV6-1
size: NA
DNA: TGTGCCAGCAAAGCCTTGGGACAAACCATGAACACTGAAGCTTTCTTT
CDR3: CASKALGQTMNTEAFF

J: TRBJ1-5
D: NA
V: TRBV7-8
size: few
DNA: TGTGCCAGCAGCTTAAGAGCCGGGACACTTTATAGCAATCAGCCCCAGCATTTT
CDR3: CASSLRAGTLYSNQPQHF

J: TRBJ1-1
D: NA
V: TRBV5-6
size: few
DNA: TGTGCCAGCGGTCGGAGGAACACTGAAGCTTTCTTT
CDR3: CASGRRNTEAFF

J: TRBJ1-1
D: NA
V: TRBV30
size: NA
DNA: TGTGCCTGGAGTGTATCCAGGAACACTGAAGCTTTCTTT
CDR3: CAWSVSRNTEAFF

J: TRBJ2-3
D: NA
V: TRBV2
size: NA
DNA: TGTGCCAGCAGTGAAGGCGGACGAGGACAGACGCAGTATTTT
CDR3: CASSEGGRGQTQYF

J: TRBJ2-7
D: NA
V: TRBV4-1
size: NA
DNA: TGCGCCAGCAGCCAATTCGGTACAGGGCTCTACGAGCAGTACTTC
CDR3: CASSQFGTGLYEQYF

J: TRBJ2-1
D: NA
V: TRBV4-3
size: NA
DNA: TGCGCCAGCAGCCAAGATTTTAAGAGAGCAGGGGGGGGTGAGCAGTTCTTC
CDR3: CASSQDFKRAGGGEQFF

J: TRBJ1-5
D: NA
V: TRBV5-6
size: few
DNA: TGTGCCAGCAGCTTAGGGTTGGACAATCAGCCCCAGCATTTT
CDR3: CASSLGLDNQPQHF

J: TRBJ1-5
D: NA
V: TRBV7-9
size: NA
DNA: TGTGCCAGCAGCTTAGCGTCAGGGATCCATCAGCCCCAGCATTTT
CDR3: CASSLASGIHQPQHF

J: TRBJ1-2
D: TRBD1
V: TRBV4-1
size: NA
DNA: TGCGCCAGCAGCCAAGCCCTGGGACAGGGGGCCGCGAACTATGGCTACACCTTC
CDR3: CASSQALGQGAANYGYTF

J: TRBJ1-1
D: TRBD1
V: TRBV5-1
size: NA
DNA: TGCGCCAGCAGCCTGGACAGGGAGGCTGCTTTCTTT
CDR3: CASSLDREAAFF

J: TRBJ2-7
D: TRBD1
V: TRBV3-1
size: NA
DNA: TGTGCCAGCGGGGCAACAGGGGGCTCCTCCTACGAGCAGTACTTC
CDR3: CASGATGGSSYEQYF

J: TRBJ1-2
D: NA
V: TRBV14
size: few
DNA: TGTGCCAGCAGCCAACTTCGGTCCTATGGCTACACCTTC
CDR3: CASSQLRSYGYTF

J: TRBJ1-2
D: TRBD1
V: TRBV27
size: few
DNA: TGTGCCAGCAGTCCTTACTCAACCCGGGACAGCAAAGTGAATGGCTACACCTTC
CDR3: CASSPYSTRDSKVNGYTF

J: TRBJ2-1
D: NA
V: TRBV3-1
size: NA
DNA: TGTGCCAGCAGCCACGTTGACGGTGAGCAGTTCTTC
CDR3: CASSHVDGEQFF

J: TRBJ2-7
D: NA
V: TRBV7-9
size: NA
DNA: TGTGCCAGCAGCCCCCGAAAGAACAGGGTCTACGAGCAGTACTTC
CDR3: CASSPRKNRVYEQYF

J: TRBJ2-1
D: TRBD2
V: TRBV3-1
size: few
DNA: TGTGCCAGCAGCCAAGAAGTACTAGCGGGGGCGCTCCCCTCCTACAATGAGCAGTTCTTC
CDR3: CASSQEVLAGALPSYNEQFF

J: TRBJ2-7
D: NA
V: TRBV7-9
size: NA
DNA: TGTGCCAGCAGCCGCGGGACTGTTACCTACGAGCAGTACTTC
CDR3: CASSRGTVTYEQYF

J: TRBJ1-2
D: TRBD1
V: TRBV9
size: NA
DNA: TGTGCCAGCAGCGTAGGTGGACAGGGTGGCTACACCTTC
CDR3: CASSVGGQGGYTF

J: TRBJ2-1
D: TRBD1
V: TRBV12-3/TRBV12-4
size: few
DNA: TGTGCCAGCAGTCTTAAGGGACAGGGAAGCTACAATGAGCAGTTCTTC
CDR3: CASSLKGQGSYNEQFF

J: TRBJ2-1
D: NA
V: TRBV2
size: NA
DNA: TGTGCCAGCAGTGCTACGTCCTCTCTCAATGAGCAGTTCTTC
CDR3: CASSATSSLNEQFF

J: TRBJ2-7
D: TRBD2
V: TRBV12-3/TRBV12-4
size: few
DNA: TGTGCCAGCAGACTAGCGGGGGGTCACGAGCAGTACTTC
CDR3: CASRLAGGHEQYF

J: TRBJ2-2
D: NA
V: TRBV12-3/TRBV12-4
size: many
DNA: TGTGCCAGCAGTTTACTCGGGGAGCTGTTTTTT
CDR3: CASSLLGELFF

J: TRBJ1-1
D: NA
V: TRBV12-3/TRBV12-4
size: NA
DNA: TGTGCCAGCACCTATTTGGGGAACACTGAAGCTTTCTTT
CDR3: CASTYLGNTEAFF

J: TRBJ2-1
D: NA
V: TRBV6-2/TRBV6-3
size: few
DNA: TGTGCCAGCAAGAAAGTACACAATGAGCAGTTCTTC
CDR3: CASKKVHNEQFF

J: TRBJ2-5
D: TRBD1
V: TRBV20-1
size: once
DNA: TGCAGTGCCAAGGACAGGACCGGCCAGTACTTC
CDR3: CSAKDRTGQYF

J: TRBJ2-5
D: NA
V: TRBV5-1
size: NA
DNA: TGCGCCAGCAGCTTGGTGGTGGTGGGGGAGACCCAGTACTTC
CDR3: CASSLVVVGETQYF

J: TRBJ2-3
D: NA
V: TRBV28
size: many
DNA: TGTGCCAGCTTTGGAGGGACGAGCACAGATACGCAGTATTTT
CDR3: CASFGGTSTDTQYF

J: TRBJ1-1
D: NA
V: TRBV5-1
size: NA
DNA: TGCGCCAGCAATAGGGGAACTGAAGCTTTCTTT
CDR3: CASNRGTEAFF

J: TRBJ2-7
D: TRBD1
V: TRBV27
size: once
DNA: TGTGCCAGCAGTTTAAAGGGGACAGAGTTCTACGAGCAGTACTTC
CDR3: CASSLKGTEFYEQYF

J: TRBJ2-7
D: NA
V: TRBV7-9
size: NA
DNA: TGTGCCAGCAGCTTAATTGGGGGGTTACAGGGGGAGCAGTACTTC
CDR3: CASSLIGGLQGEQYF

J: TRBJ2-2
D: NA
V: TRBV25-1
size: NA
DNA: TGTGCCAGCAGTGAATTAAACAAAGACACCGGGGAGCTGTTTTTT
CDR3: CASSELNKDTGELFF

J: TRBJ1-2
D: NA
V: TRBV6-1
size: NA
DNA: TGTGCCAGCAGCCTAGGGGTTTCCGATGGCTACACCTTC
CDR3: CASSLGVSDGYTF

J: TRBJ1-4
D: NA
V: TRBV20-1
size: many
DNA: TGCAGTGCTAGAGATGCGGGGGTCGGAACTAATGAAAAACTGTTTTTT
CDR3: CSARDAGVGTNEKLFF

J: TRBJ2-3
D: NA
V: TRBV7-9
size: many
DNA: TGTGCCAGCAGCCCAAGTAGTTCCACAGATACGCAGTATTTT
CDR3: CASSPSSSTDTQYF

J: TRBJ2-3
D: TRBD2
V: TRBV30
size: few
DNA: TGTGCCTGGAGTGGGGCTAGCGGTCGCAAAGATACGCAGTATTTT
CDR3: CAWSGASGRKDTQYF

J: TRBJ2-7
D: NA
V: TRBV11-2
size: NA
DNA: TGTGCCAGCAGCCCCCCACGGGGCCGGGGCCACGAGCAGTACTTC
CDR3: CASSPPRGRGHEQYF

J: TRBJ2-7
D: TRBD2
V: TRBV14
size: NA
DNA: TGTGCCAGCAGCCCGACACCGGCGGGAGGGCCCCTCGAGCAGTACTTC
CDR3: CASSPTPAGGPLEQYF

J: TRBJ2-3
D: TRBD2
V: TRBV25-1
size: NA
DNA: TGTGCCAGCAACCCGGGACTAGCGGGAGCCCTAGCGGCAGATACGCAGTATTTT
CDR3: CASNPGLAGALAADTQYF

J: TRBJ2-3
D: NA
V: TRBV25-1
size: NA
DNA: TGTGCCAGCAGTCAAGGGGCTACAGATACGCAGTATTTT
CDR3: CASSQGATDTQYF

J: TRBJ2-4
D: NA
V: TRBV5-6
size: NA
DNA: TGTGCCAGCACAACCCGGCCTTTGGACATTCAGTACTTC
CDR3: CASTTRPLDIQYF

J: TRBJ2-5
D: NA
V: TRBV11-2
size: NA
DNA: TGTGCCAGCAGCCCTTGGGATGGAGAGACCCAGTACTTC
CDR3: CASSPWDGETQYF